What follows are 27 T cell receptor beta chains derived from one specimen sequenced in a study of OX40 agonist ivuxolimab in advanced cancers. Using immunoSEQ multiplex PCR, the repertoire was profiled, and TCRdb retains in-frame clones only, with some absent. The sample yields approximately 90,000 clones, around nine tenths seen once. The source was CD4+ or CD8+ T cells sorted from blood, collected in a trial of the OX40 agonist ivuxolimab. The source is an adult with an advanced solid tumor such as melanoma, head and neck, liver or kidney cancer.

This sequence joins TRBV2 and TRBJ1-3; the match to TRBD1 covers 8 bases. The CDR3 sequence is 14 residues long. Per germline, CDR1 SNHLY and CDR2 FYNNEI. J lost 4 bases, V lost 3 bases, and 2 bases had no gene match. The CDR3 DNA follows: TGTGCCAGCAGTGACAGGGGGCGCGGAAACACCATATATTTT. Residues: CASSDRGRGNTIYF.

The DNA for the CDR3 is TGTGCCACACATGCTAACACGGATGGCTACACCTTC. Amino acids: CATHANTDGYTF. The rearrangement links TRBV28 to TRBJ1-2; the D is unclear. Trimming cost V 10 bases and J 6 bases, with 15 bases left between them. The CDR3 consists of 12 residues. Per the germline V gene, CDR1 is MDHEN and CDR2 is SYDVKM.

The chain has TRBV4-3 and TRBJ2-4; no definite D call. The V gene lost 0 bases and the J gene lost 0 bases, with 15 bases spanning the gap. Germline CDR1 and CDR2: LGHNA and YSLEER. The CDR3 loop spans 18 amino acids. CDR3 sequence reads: CASSQDYLTPLAKNIQYF. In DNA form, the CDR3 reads TGCGCCAGCAGCCAAGATTACCTCACCCCGCTAGCCAAAAACATTCAGTACTTC.

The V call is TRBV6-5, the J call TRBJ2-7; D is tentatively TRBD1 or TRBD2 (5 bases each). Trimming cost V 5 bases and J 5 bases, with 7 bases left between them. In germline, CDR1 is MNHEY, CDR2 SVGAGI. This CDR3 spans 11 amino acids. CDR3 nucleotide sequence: TGTGCCAGCAGTCGGGGCCACGAGCAGTACTTC. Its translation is CASSRGHEQYF.

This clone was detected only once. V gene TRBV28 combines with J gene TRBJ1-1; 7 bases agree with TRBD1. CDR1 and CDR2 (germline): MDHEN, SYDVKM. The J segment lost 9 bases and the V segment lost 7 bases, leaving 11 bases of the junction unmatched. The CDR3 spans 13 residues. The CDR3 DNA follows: TGTGCCAGCATCCCCCTCGTACAGGGGAAAGCTTTCTTT. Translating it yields CASIPLVQGKAFF.

The CDR3 protein is CASSQTWGAGDEKLFF. The CDR3 DNA is TGTGCCAGCAGTCAGACGTGGGGGGCAGGGGATGAAAAACTGTTTTTT. V is TRBV7-2 and J is TRBJ1-4, with TRBD1 as a possible D gene (6 bases). This CDR3 region has 16 residues. V shed 6 bases and J shed 6 bases, with 20 bases lying between them. CDR1 and CDR2 (germline): SGHTA, FQGNSA.

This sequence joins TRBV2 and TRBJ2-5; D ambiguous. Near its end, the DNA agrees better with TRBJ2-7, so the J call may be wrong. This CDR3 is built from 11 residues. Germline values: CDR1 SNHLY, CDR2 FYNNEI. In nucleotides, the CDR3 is TGTGCCAGCAGTGTCGCCTACGAGCAGTACTTC. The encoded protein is CASSVAYEQYF.

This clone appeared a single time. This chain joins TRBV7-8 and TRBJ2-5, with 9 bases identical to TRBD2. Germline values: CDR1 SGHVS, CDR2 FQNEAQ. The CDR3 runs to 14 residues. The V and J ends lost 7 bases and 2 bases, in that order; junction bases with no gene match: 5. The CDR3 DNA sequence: TGTGCCAGCACCCCGGGACTAGCTCAAGAGACCCAGTACTTC. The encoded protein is CASTPGLAQETQYF.

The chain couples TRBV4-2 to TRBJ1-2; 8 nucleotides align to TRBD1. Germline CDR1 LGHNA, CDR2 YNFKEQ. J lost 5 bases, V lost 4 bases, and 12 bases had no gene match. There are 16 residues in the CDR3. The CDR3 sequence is CASSRYGQGEEYGYTF. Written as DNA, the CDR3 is TGTGCCAGCAGCCGTTACGGACAGGGAGAGGAGTATGGCTACACCTTC.

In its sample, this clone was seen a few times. CDR3 in amino acids: CASSSLAGGPSEQFF. CDR3 coding DNA: TGTGCCAGCAGCTCCTTAGCGGGAGGGCCCTCTGAGCAGTTCTTC. The chain recombines TRBV5-5 with TRBJ2-1; TRBD2 matches 11 bases. The CDR3 totals 15 residues. Germline CDR1 and CDR2: SGHKS and YYEKEE (reference sequence). Trimming cost V 3 bases and J 9 bases; bases outside gene matches: 8. Looking up the rest from reference TRBV5-5 and TRBJ2-1 gives the full variable domain: DAGVTQSPTHLIKTRGQQVTLRCSPISGHKSVSWYQQVLGQGPQFIFQYYEKEERGRGNFPDRFSARQFPNYSSELNVNALLLGDSALYLCASSSLAGGPSEQFFGPGTRLTVL.

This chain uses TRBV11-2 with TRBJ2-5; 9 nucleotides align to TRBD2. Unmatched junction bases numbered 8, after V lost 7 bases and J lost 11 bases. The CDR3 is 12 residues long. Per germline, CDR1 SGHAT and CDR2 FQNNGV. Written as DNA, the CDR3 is TGTGCCAGCACCTCGGTAGCGGGAGTGCAGTACTTC. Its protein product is CASTSVAGVQYF.

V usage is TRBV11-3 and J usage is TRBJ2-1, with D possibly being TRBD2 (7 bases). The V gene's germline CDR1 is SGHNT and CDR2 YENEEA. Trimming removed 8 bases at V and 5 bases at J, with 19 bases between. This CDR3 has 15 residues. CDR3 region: CASRSGGGVHNEQFF. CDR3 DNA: TGTGCCAGCCGCTCGGGCGGGGGCGTGCACAATGAGCAGTTCTTC.

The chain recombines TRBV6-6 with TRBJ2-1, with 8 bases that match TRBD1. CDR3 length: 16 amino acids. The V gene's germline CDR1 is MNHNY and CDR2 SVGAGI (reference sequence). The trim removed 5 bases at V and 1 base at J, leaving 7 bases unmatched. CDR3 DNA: TGTGCCAGCAGTAACCCCGGACAGGGTTCCTACAATGAGCAGTTCTTC. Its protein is CASSNPGQGSYNEQFF.

CDR3 sequence: CASSTRDSLSAFF. CDR3 DNA sequence: TGTGCCAGCAGCACCCGGGACTCCCTATCTGCTTTCTTT. This chain connects TRBV9 to TRBJ1-1, with TRBD1 as a possible D gene (5 bases). The CDR3 is 13 residues long. Trimming took 4 bases from V and 11 from J, leaving 18 bases between them. Germline V CDR1 and CDR2: SGDLS, YYNGEE.

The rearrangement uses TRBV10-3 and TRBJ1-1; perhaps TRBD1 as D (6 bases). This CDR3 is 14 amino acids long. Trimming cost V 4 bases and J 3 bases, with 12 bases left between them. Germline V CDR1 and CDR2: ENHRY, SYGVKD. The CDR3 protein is CAISGQGTDTEAFF. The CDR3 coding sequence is TGTGCCATCAGTGGCCAGGGGACGGACACTGAAGCTTTCTTT.

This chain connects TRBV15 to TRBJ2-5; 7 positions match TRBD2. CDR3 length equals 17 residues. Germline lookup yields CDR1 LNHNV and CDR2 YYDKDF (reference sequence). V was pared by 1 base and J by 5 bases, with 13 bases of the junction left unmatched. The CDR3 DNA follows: TGTGCCACCAGCAGAGGGGAGGCCGGGGGGAAAGGGGAGACCCAGTACTTC. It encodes CATSRGEAGGKGETQYF.

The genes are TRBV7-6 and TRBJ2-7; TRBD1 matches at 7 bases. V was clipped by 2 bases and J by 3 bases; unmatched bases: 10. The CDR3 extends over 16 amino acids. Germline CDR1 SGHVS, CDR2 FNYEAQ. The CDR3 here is CASSLFQWNRGYEQYF. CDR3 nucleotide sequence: TGTGCCAGCAGCTTATTCCAGTGGAACAGGGGCTACGAGCAGTACTTC. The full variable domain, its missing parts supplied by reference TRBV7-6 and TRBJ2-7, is GAGVSQSPRYKVTKRGQDVALRCDPISGHVSLYWYRQALGQGPEFLTYFNYEAQQDKSGLPNDRFSAERPEGSISTLTIQRTEQRDSAMYRCASSLFQWNRGYEQYFGPGTRLTVT.

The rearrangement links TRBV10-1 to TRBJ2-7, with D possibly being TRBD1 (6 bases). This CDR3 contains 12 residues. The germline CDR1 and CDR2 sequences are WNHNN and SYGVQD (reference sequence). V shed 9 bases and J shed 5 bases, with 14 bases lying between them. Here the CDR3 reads CARITGIHEQYF. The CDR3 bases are TGCGCCAGGATTACAGGGATCCACGAGCAGTACTTC.

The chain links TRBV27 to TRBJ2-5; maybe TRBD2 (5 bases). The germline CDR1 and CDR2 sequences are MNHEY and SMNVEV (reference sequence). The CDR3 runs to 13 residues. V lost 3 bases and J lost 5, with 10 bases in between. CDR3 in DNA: TGTGCCAGCAGTTTTCTTTCGGGGGAGACCCAGTACTTC. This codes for CASSFLSGETQYF.

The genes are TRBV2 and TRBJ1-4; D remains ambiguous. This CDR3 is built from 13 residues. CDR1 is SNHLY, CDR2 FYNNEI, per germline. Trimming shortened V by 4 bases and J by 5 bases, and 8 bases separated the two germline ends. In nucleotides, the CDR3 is TGTGCCAGCAGTGGAACAGAGAATGAAAAACTGTTTTTT. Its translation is CASSGTENEKLFF.

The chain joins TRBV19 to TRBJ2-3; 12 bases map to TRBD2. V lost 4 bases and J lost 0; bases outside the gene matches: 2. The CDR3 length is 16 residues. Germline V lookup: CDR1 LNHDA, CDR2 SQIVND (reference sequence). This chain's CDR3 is CASSRLAGVSTDTQYF. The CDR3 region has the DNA TGTGCCAGTAGTAGACTAGCGGGGGTTAGCACAGATACGCAGTATTTT.

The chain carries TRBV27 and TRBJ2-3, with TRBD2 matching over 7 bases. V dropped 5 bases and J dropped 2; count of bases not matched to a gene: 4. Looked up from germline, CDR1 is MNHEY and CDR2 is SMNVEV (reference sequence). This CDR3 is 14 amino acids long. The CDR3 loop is CASSLRGVTDTQYF. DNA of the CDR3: TGTGCCAGCAGTCTCCGGGGGGTCACAGATACGCAGTATTTT.

The CDR3 here is CASSPLRGAAYNEQFF. CDR3 nucleotides: TGTGCCAGCAGCCCCCTGCGGGGGGCAGCCTACAATGAGCAGTTCTTC. The chain has TRBV7-2 and TRBJ2-1; 8 positions match TRBD2. The CDR3 loop spans 16 amino acids. Unmatched junction bases numbered 8, after V lost 5 bases and J lost 2 bases. The germline V gene has CDR1 SGHTA and CDR2 FQGNSA.

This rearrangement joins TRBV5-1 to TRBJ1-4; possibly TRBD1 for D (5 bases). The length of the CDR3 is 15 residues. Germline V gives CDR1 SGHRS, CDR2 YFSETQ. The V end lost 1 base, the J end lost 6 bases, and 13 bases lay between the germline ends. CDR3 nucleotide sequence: TGCGCCAGCAGCTTGACGGGGACCGATGATGAAAAACTGTTTTTT. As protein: CASSLTGTDDEKLFF.

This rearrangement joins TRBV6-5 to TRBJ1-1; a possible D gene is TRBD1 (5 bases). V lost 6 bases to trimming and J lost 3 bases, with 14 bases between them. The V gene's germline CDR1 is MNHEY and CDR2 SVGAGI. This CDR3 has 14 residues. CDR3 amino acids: CASSLGAGDTEAFF. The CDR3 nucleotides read TGTGCCAGCAGCCTAGGGGCTGGCGACACTGAAGCTTTCTTT.

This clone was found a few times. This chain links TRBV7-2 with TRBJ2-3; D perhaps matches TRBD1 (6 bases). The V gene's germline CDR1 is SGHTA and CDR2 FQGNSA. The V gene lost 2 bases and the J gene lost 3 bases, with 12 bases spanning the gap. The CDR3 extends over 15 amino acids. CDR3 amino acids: CASSLQGFETDTQYF. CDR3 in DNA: TGTGCCAGCAGCTTACAGGGGTTCGAAACAGATACGCAGTATTTT.

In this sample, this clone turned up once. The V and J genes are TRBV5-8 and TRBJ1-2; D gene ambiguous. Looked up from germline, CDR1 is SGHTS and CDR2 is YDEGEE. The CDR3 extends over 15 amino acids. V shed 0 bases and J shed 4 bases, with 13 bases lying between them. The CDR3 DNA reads TGTGCCAGCAGCTTGGATAAGAACGGGCTCTATGGCTACACCTTC. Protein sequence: CASSLDKNGLYGYTF.